Here is one T cell receptor (beta chain) with its context. In TCRdb, the 5' RACE reads were re-called with MiXCR into one record per CDR3 protein. The sample has some 58,000 distinct CDR3 sequences, roughly 13% seen once. The data belong to a study of early T cells in non-severe SARS-CoV-2 infection. V dropped 0 bases and J dropped 7 bases, with 16 bases sitting between them. The CDR3 covers 15 residues. CDR1 SGDLS and CDR2 YYNGEE come from the germline V gene. Sequencing was carried out using whole blood. V and J are TRBV9 and TRBJ2-5; D unclear. The clonotype originates from an adult who was a healthcare worker with PCR-confirmed SARS-CoV-2 infection or an uninfected control (not recorded which). CDR3 loop: CASSVGSTADGTQYF. The DNA of the CDR3 is TGTGCCAGCAGCGTAGGATCCACCGCAGATGGGACCCAGTACTTC.